This T cell receptor (beta chain) was captured in a study of OX40 agonist ivuxolimab in advanced cancers. For the study at large: Three patients, one with hepatocellular carcinoma and two with cutaneous melanoma, achieved partial responses. Study results and limitations: Not determined was the antigen specificity of the expanded peripheral T cells. With doses of 0.1-3.0 mg/kg, partial responders showed among the lowest clonal expansion. More expanded clones were seen, on average, in CD8+ T cells than in CD4+.

On this clone itself: Its antigen remains unidentified.

V was cut by 1 base and J by 0 bases, with 11 bases left in between. The germline V gene has CDR1 SGHNT and CDR2 YYREEE (reference sequence). The length of the CDR3 is 17 residues. Method: immunoSEQ multiplex PCR; TCRdb's copy keeps in-frame clones and lacks some. This sample has 69,000 or so clones, with roughly 86% found just once. The sample here was CD4+ or CD8+ T cells sorted from blood, taken in a trial of the OX40 agonist ivuxolimab. The chain has TRBV5-4 and TRBJ2-6; D is unclear. The sequence came from an adult with an advanced solid tumor such as melanoma, head and neck, liver or kidney cancer. The CDR3 here is CASSLPDGSSGANVLTF. CDR3 nucleotide sequence: TGTGCCAGCAGCTTGCCGGACGGTAGCTCTGGGGCCAACGTCCTGACTTTC.